The entry that follows covers one T cell receptor (beta chain) sequence. The data were obtained in a study of control samples from healthy donors and cancer patients. The CDR3 extends over 13 amino acids. Germline loops: CDR1 MNHEY, CDR2 SVGAGI. V lost 2 bases, J lost 3 bases, and 7 bases lay in between. Assay used: immunoSEQ multiplex PCR; TCRdb lists only in-frame clones, some missing. The table lists about 38,000 clones, 65% to 85% of them singletons, with 20% to 25% in the top ten. This receptor was taken from an older woman with lung cancer. V is TRBV6-5 and J is TRBJ1-1; D remains unclear. Sequenced: PBMCs. The CDR3, as DNA: TGTGCCAGCAGTTACCGTTGGGACACTGAAGCTTTCTTT. Translation gives CASSYRWDTEAFF.